This paragraph reports one T cell receptor beta chain. Germline trimming cut 3 bases from V and 0 bases from J; bases unmatched to any gene: 7. Looked up from germline, CDR1 is SGHRS and CDR2 is YFSETQ. CDR3 length equals 18 residues. This sample is part of a study of blood T cells in healthy people across ages. Using a J-beta primer mix together with a sample-barcoded 5' primer, a second PCR was run for roughly 6 to 11 cycles. TCRdb re-called the 5' RACE reads through MiXCR, storing one row per CDR3 protein. The sample gives around 500,000 distinct CDR3 sequences, about 27% of which show up once; approximately 3.5% is in the top ten. It was approximately 10 milliliters of peripheral blood that were drawn from each donor. These same records also appear under a second study, on T cells of mothers and their children. This second study notes: No clone of persistent microchimeric T cells was detected.

Input material: blood. The sequence came from a boy under 10 years old in good health. This chain connects TRBV5-1 to TRBJ2-6; 9 bases are shared with TRBD1. For the CDR3, the DNA is TGCGCCAGCAGCTCCTGGACAGGGGAGTACTCTGGGGCCAACGTCCTGACTTTC. This encodes CASSSWTGEYSGANVLTF.